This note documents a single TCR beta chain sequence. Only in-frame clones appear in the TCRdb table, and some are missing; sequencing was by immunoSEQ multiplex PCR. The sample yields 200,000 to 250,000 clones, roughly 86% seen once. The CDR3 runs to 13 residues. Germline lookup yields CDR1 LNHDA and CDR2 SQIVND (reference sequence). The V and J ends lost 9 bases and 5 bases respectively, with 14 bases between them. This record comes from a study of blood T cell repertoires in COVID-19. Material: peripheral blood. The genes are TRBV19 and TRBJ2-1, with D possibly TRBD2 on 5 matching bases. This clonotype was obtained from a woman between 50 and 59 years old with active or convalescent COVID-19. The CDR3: CASGGRVNNEQFF. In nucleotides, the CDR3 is TGTGCCAGCGGCGGGCGGGTCAACAATGAGCAGTTCTTC.